The present T cell receptor (beta chain) was sequenced within a study of cytomegalovirus exposure and HLA in healthy donors. Both 60 Vbeta primers and 13 Jbeta primers went into the PCR. The data were produced by immunoSEQ multiplex PCR, yet TCRdb's version contains in-frame clones alone and is incomplete. The sample yields 120,000 to 150,000 clones, around 77% seen once. The V gene lost 0 bases and the J gene lost 5 bases, with 13 bases spanning the gap. The germline V gene has CDR1 SGHRS and CDR2 YFSETQ. This CDR3 is built from 15 residues. Study outcomes and limitations: TRBV6-2, TRBV6-3 and other indistinguishable V segments were excluded. A later analysis found TCR association rates differed by HLA locus, highest for DRB1 and lowest for HLA-C.

As regards this clone: The antigen is not known.

The receptor was isolated from a woman in her thirties or forties in good health and CMV-seropositive. The rearrangement joins TRBV5-1 to TRBJ2-3, with TRBD1 as a possible D gene (5 bases). The sequenced material came from PBMCs. CDR3 sequence reads: CASSLDYRPGDTQYF. DNA of the CDR3: TGCGCCAGCAGCTTGGATTACAGGCCAGGAGATACGCAGTATTTT.